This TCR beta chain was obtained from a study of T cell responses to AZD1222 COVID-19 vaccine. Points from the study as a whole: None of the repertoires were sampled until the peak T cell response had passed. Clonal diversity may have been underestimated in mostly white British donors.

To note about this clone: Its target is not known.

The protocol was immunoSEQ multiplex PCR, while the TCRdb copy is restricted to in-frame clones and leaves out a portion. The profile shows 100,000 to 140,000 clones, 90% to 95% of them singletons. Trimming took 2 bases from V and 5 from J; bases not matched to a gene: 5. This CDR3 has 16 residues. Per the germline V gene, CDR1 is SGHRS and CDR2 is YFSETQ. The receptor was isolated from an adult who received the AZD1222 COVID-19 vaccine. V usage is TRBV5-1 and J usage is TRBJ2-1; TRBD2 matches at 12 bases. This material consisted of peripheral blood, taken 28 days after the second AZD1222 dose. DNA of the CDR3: TGCGCCAGCAGCTTTTCGACTAGCGGGAGTGACAATGAGCAGTTCTTC. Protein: CASSFSTSGSDNEQFF.